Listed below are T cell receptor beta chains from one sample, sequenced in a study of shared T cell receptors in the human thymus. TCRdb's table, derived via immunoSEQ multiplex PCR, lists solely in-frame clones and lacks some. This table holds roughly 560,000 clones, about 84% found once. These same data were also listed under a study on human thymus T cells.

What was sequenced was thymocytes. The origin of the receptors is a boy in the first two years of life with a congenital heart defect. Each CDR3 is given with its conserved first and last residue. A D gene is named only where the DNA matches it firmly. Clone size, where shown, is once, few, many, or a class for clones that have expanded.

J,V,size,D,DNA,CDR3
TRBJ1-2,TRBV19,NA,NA,TGTGCCAGTAGTCCCGGACTCGAAGGCTACACCTTC,CASSPGLEGYTF
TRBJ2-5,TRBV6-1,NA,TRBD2,TGTGCCAGCAGCCCTTCGGGACTATTGGAGGAGACCCAGTACTTC,CASSPSGLLEETQYF
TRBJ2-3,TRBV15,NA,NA,TGTGCCACCAGGGGACCCCGGGACACCCGCACAGATACGCAGTATTTT,CATRGPRDTRTDTQYF
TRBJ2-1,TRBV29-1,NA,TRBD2,TGCAGCGTTGAAGATTTGGCTAGCGGGAAATACAATGAGCAGTTCTTC,CSVEDLASGKYNEQFF
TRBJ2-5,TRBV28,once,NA,TGTGCCAGCAATTTAACCCAGTTGAGGGTCCAAGAGACCCAGTACTTC,CASNLTQLRVQETQYF
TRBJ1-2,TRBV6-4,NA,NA,TGTGCCAGCAGCCACAGGGCTGGCTACACCTTC,CASSHRAGYTF
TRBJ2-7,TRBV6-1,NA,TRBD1,TGTGCCAGCAGTGAGGCGTCGACAGGGCCCTACGAGCAGTACTTC,CASSEASTGPYEQYF
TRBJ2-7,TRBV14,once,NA,TGTGCCAGCAGCCAAGCGCGACAGAAAAGCTCCTACGAGCAGTACTTC,CASSQARQKSSYEQYF
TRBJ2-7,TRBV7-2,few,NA,TGTGCCAGCAGCTTAAGGTCTAGATTCTCCTACGAGCAGTACTTC,CASSLRSRFSYEQYF
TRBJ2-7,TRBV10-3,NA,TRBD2,TGTGCCATCAGTGCGGGAGGCGAGCAGTACTTC,CAISAGGEQYF
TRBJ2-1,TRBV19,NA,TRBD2,TGTGCCAGTACCATACAGCCGCGTCTAGCGGGGAGGCTCGATGAGCAGTTCTTC,CASTIQPRLAGRLDEQFF
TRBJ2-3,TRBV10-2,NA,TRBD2,TGCGCCAGCAGTGAGGAACTAGCGGGAGCCGTAGATACGCAGTATTTT,CASSEELAGAVDTQYF
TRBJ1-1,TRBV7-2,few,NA,TGTGCCAGCAGCTTACCCCAACGGGGGACGGACACTGAAGCTTTCTTT,CASSLPQRGTDTEAFF
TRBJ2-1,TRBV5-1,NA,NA,TGCGCCAGCAGCTTGTGGTCACTAGATTCCTACAATGAGCAGTTCTTC,CASSLWSLDSYNEQFF
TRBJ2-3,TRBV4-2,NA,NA,TGTGCCAGCAGCCAAGGCGGGGGACATAGCACAGATACGCAGTATTTT,CASSQGGGHSTDTQYF
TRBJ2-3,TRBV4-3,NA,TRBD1,TGCGCCAGCAGCCAAGACAGGGGGAGCACAGATACGCAGTATTTT,CASSQDRGSTDTQYF
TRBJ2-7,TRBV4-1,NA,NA,TGCGCCAGCAGCCAAGATCTGTCCCGGTACGAGCAGTACTTC,CASSQDLSRYEQYF
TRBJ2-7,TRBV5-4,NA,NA,TGTGCCAGCAGCTTGAGGGGCCGCCGGGAGCAGTACTTC,CASSLRGRREQYF
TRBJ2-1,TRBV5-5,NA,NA,TGTGCCAGCAGCCCGAAGAGGAGCGAAACACCTTACAATGAGCAGTTCTTC,CASSPKRSETPYNEQFF
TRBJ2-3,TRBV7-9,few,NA,TGTGCCAGCAGCCCTAGGGGCCCTGGGTCGCCGGATACGCAGTATTTT,CASSPRGPGSPDTQYF
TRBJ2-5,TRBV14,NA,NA,TGTGCCAGCAGCCAATCCCCGGGACACGTCCAAGAGACCCAGTACTTC,CASSQSPGHVQETQYF
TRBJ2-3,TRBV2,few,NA,TGTGCCAGGGGGCCAGTGGGCACAGATACGCAGTATTTT,CARGPVGTDTQYF
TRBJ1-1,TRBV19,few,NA,TGTGCCAGTAGTATAGGAGGCAGAGGCACTGAAGCTTTCTTT,CASSIGGRGTEAFF
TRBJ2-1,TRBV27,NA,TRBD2,TGTGCCAGCAGCCCCATTTTTACTAGCGGGACTTGGAATGAGCAGTTCTTC,CASSPIFTSGTWNEQFF
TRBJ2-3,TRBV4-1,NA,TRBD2,TGCGCCAGCAGCCAAGATTCTAGCGGGAGCCTTAGACCAGATACGCAGTATTTT,CASSQDSSGSLRPDTQYF
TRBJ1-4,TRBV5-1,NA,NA,TGCGCCAGCAGCTCGGACAGAAGAGATGAAAAACTGTTTTTT,CASSSDRRDEKLFF
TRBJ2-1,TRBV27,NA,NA,TGTGCCAGCAGTTTATTCAGGGAGGACCCTAACAATGAGCAGTTCTTC,CASSLFREDPNNEQFF
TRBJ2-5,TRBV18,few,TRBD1,TGTGCCAGCTCTCCCGGGACAGATAAACCAGAGACCCAGTACTTC,CASSPGTDKPETQYF
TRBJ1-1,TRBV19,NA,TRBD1,TGTGCCAGCGGACAGGGGCAGAACACTGAAGCTTTCTTT,CASGQGQNTEAFF
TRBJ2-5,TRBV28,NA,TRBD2,TGTGCCAGCAGTTTAAGGGACTACCAAACCGAAGAGACCCAGTACTTC,CASSLRDYQTEETQYF
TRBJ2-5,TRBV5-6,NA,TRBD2,TGTGCCAGCAGCTTGCCCAGGGATAGCGGGAGTGAGACCCAGTACTTC,CASSLPRDSGSETQYF
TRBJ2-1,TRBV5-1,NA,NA,TGCGCCAGCAGCTTCGGGTGCCCAAACAATGAGCAGTTCTTC,CASSFGCPNNEQFF
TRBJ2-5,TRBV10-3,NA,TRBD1,TGTGCCATCGGGACAGCCCAAGAGACCCAGTACTTC,CAIGTAQETQYF
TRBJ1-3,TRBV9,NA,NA,TGTGCCAGCAGCCCGCCGGCAGGGGGAAACACCATATATTTT,CASSPPAGGNTIYF
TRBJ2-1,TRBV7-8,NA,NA,TGTGCCAGCCGCCGATTGCCCACGAGCTCCTACAATGAGCAGTTCTTC,CASRRLPTSSYNEQFF
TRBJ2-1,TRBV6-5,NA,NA,TGTGCCAGCAGTTACTCGCGCGGTCGAGCTGGTGAGCAGTTCTTC,CASSYSRGRAGEQFF
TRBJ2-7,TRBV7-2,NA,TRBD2,TGTGCCAGCAGCCCCCCTCGGACTAGCACCTACGAGCAGTACTTC,CASSPPRTSTYEQYF
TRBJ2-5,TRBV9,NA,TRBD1,TGTGCCAGCAGTGCTAGGACAGGGGGCCAAGAGACCCAGTACTTC,CASSARTGGQETQYF
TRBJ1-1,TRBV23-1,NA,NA,TGCGCCAGCAGTCAATCTCTTCCTCCCGGGGACACTGAAGCTTTCTTT,CASSQSLPPGDTEAFF